This T cell receptor (beta chain) originates from a study of CD4 T cells in relation to SARS-CoV-2 and coronaviruses. Sequenced by immunoSEQ multiplex PCR; TCRdb stores in-frame clones only, minus some. The sample consists of roughly 16,000 clones, about 80% of them appearing once. Regarding this clone: Its cognate antigen is unknown.

The unexposed donors gave CD4+ T cells in about 2010-2019, prior to COVID-19. After less than 11 days of culture, CD4+ T cells were isolated. Each well had about 2.2 million PBMCs in around 5% human AB serum with IL-2. Sequencing used CD4+ T cells from PBMCs, cultured in vitro. The source is a human donor in good health.

The CDR3 is CASSQGGVMGRAYEQYF. The CDR3 DNA sequence: TGTGCCAGCAGCCAAGGGGGAGTTATGGGAAGGGCCTACGAGCAGTACTTC. The chain employs TRBV3-1 (or the pseudogene TRBV3-2) and TRBJ2-7, with D possibly TRBD2 on 5 matching bases. This CDR3 region has 17 residues. Trimming stripped 1 base from V and 2 bases from J, with 18 bases between. Germline V gives CDR1 LGHDT, CDR2 YNNKEL (reference sequence).